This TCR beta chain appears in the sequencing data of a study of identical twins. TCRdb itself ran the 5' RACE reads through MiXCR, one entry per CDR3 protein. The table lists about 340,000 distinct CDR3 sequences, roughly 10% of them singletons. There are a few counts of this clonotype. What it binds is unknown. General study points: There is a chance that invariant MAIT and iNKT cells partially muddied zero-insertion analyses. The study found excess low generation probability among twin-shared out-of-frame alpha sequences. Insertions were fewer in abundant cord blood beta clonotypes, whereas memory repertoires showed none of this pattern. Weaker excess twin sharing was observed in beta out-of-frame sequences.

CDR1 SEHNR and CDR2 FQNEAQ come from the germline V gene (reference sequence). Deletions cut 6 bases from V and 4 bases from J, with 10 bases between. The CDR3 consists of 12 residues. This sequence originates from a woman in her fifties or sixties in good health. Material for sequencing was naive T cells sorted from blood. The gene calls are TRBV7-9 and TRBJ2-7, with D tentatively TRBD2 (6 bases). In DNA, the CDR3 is TGTGCCAGCAGGTTGGGACTTTACGAGCAGTACTTC. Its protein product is CASRLGLYEQYF.